This T cell receptor beta chain originates from a study of identical twins. One entry per CDR3 protein results from TCRdb running MiXCR on the 5' RACE reads. The sample carries around 480,000 distinct CDR3 sequences, 14% recorded once. Study-level findings and limits: Reduced insertions were recorded for abundant cord blood beta clonotypes, with no such pattern in memory repertoires. Zero-insertion analyses might be partly confounded by invariant T cells like MAIT and iNKT.

This clonotype was seen more than once but under ten times. Antigen: not known. The CDR3 sequence is 14 residues long. V dropped 3 bases and J dropped 5 bases, with 11 bases sitting between them. The germline gives CDR1 SGHRS, CDR2 YFSETQ. The same data also contributed to another study, on yellow fever vaccine responses in identical twins. From that report: Each twin's T cell response to the vaccine was reported to look partly convergent and partly personalized.

The sequence was obtained from a woman aged 18-29 years in good health. J is TRBJ2-2 and V is TRBV5-1, with D unresolved. Sample: CD4+ T cells sorted from blood. The CDR3 loop is CASSYGRTTGELFF. CDR3 in DNA: TGCGCCAGCAGCTATGGCCGTACGACCGGGGAGCTGTTTTTT.